These 10 T cell receptor beta chains originate from one sample sequenced in a study of tumor-infiltrating lymphocytes in primary liver carcinoma. A primer matching the constant region was used to make TCR beta cDNA from approximately 0.55 ug of total RNA. Three nested multiplex PCR rounds of slightly modified ARM-PCR generated TCR beta libraries. TRBV1-TRBV30 forward and Cbeta reverse primers drove the first two roughly 10-cycle rounds. A single record per CDR3 protein comes from TCRdb applying MiXCR to the multiplex PCR reads. The data show approximately 190,000 distinct CDR3 sequences, 85% seen once. RNA and DNA were co-extracted from around 20-30 mg of unsorted bulk tissue. Sequenced sample: tumor tissue from primary liver carcinoma. The source is a man aged 40-50 years with primary liver carcinoma and hepatitis B virus infection.

With respect to this clonotype: An end of the junction does not agree with germline; a read error may underlie this. The CDR3 nucleotides read TGTATCAGCAGCTTAGGCGTCTCGAACAAAGAGCAGTTTTTC. Its protein is CISSLGVSNKEQFF. The chain combines TRBV11-3 with TRBJ2-1; D ambiguous. From germline, CDR1 is SGHNT and CDR2 YENEEA. The CDR3 has 14 amino acids.

The chain is built from TRBV4-3 and TRBJ2-7; possible D gene TRBD1, 6 bases. CDR1 and CDR2 from the germline V gene are LGHNA and YSLEER. CDR3 length equals 14 residues. CDR3 protein: CASCPKDSTYEQYF. The CDR3 DNA sequence: TGCGCTAGCTGCCCCAAGGACAGCACCTACGAGCAGTACTTC.

Notes on this clonotype: One end of the junction varies from germline; a read error may be responsible. The rearrangement uses TRBV7-2 and TRBJ1-3; unclear D gene. Germline CDR1 SGHTA, CDR2 FQGNSA. The CDR3 runs 14 residues. CDR3 sequence (DNA): TGTGCCAACAGCTTAGCGAAGAGTGGAAACACCATATATTTT. Translation gives CANSLAKSGNTIYF.

In the case of this clonotype: Since the CDR3 does not end with the conserved phenylalanine or tryptophan, this likely comes from a read error. The V call is TRBV29-1, the J call TRBJ2-2, with D hard to call. This CDR3 is built from 12 residues. Germline CDR1 reads SQVTM; CDR2 reads ANQGSEA. The CDR3 spells CGVSSNTGELFY. DNA of the CDR3: TGCGGCGTTAGTAGCAACACCGGGGAGCTGTTTTAT.

A remark on this clonotype: No conserved phenylalanine or tryptophan is present at the end of the CDR3, so a read error is the likely explanation. This rearrangement joins TRBV11-2 to TRBJ2-2; 11 bases agree with TRBD2. Germline-derived CDR1 and CDR2 are SGHAT and FQNNGV. The CDR3 is 16 residues long. CDR3 sequence (DNA): TGTGCCAGCAGCCTAGTGACTAGCGGGGACACAGGGGAGCTGTTTTCT. Protein: CASSLVTSGDTGELFS.

The genes are TRBV4-1 and TRBJ1-3; D gene ambiguous. From germline, CDR1 is MGHRA and CDR2 YSYEKL. Deletions cut 2 bases from V and 0 bases from J, with 14 bases between. The CDR3 extends over 17 amino acids. CDR3 DNA: TGCGCCAGCAGCCAATACTCCCCTACTCACTCTGGAAACACCATATATTTT. Amino acid sequence: CASSQYSPTHSGNTIYF.

Only one count was recorded for this clonotype. One end of the junction is discordant with germline, which a read error may explain. The chain employs TRBV11-2 and TRBJ1-5; D may be TRBD1 (6 bases). CDR3 size: 17 residues. Germline V gene data show CDR1 as SGHAT and CDR2 as FQNNGV. CDR3 amino acids: CASSLVGVTGSDQPQRF. The CDR3 nucleotides read TGTGCCAGCAGCTTAGTAGGGGTAACAGGGAGCGATCAGCCCCAACGTTTC.

This chain joins TRBV29-1 and TRBJ2-5; no reliable D call. CDR1 and CDR2 from the germline V gene are SQVTM and ANQGSEA. This CDR3 has 13 residues. CDR3 sequence reads: CNVDEADGETQYF. The CDR3 DNA is TGCAATGTTGATGAGGCAGACGGAGAGACCCAGTACTTC.

This chain links TRBV6-1 with TRBJ2-5, with D perhaps being TRBD1 or TRBD2 (5 bases each). With 7 bases removed from V and 14 bases from J, the gap between germline ends came to 29 bases. Per the germline V gene, CDR1 is MNHNS and CDR2 is SASEGT. The CDR3 contains 15 residues. The CDR3 DNA reads as TGTGCCAGCACCCTCTCTTGGGGGAGTCAAGAGAACCAATACTTC. It codes for CASTLSWGSQENQYF.

To note about this clonotype: A junction boundary mismatches the germline segment, possibly from a read error. The gene calls are TRBV11-3 and TRBJ2-1; TRBD1 is a possible D gene (6 bases). CDR1 is SGHNT and CDR2 is YENEEA in the germline V gene. The CDR3 has 19 residues. This CDR3 is CASSLGRQDTWGSYNEQFF. The CDR3, as DNA: TGTGCCAGTAGCTTAGGGCGACAGGATACTTGGGGGTCCTACAATGAGCAGTTCTTC.